A selection of T cell receptor beta chains follows, all from one sample in a study of blood T cell repertoires in COVID-19. The table came from immunoSEQ multiplex PCR; TCRdb's copy has only in-frame clones and leaves some out. The profile covers about 60,000 clones, with roughly nine tenths appearing a single time and about 7.9% taken by the ten largest. The sample consisted of peripheral blood. These receptors were obtained from a human donor in a cohort sampled during active COVID-19. Both conserved end residues are part of each CDR3. Fields, in order: CDR3 DNA, CDR3 protein, J gene, clone size, V gene, D gene. D genes are given only for firm matches. Part of the rows lack a size; the others show once, few, many or a class for expanded clones.

CDR3 DNA: TGTGCCAGCAGCGCCAGCCGGGGGGAAGGCCAGCCCCAGCATTTT; CDR3 protein: CASSASRGEGQPQHF; J gene: TRBJ1-5; clone size: -; V gene: TRBV9; D gene: -
CDR3 DNA: TGTGCCAGCAGTTCCAACAGGGTCTACGAGCAGTACTTC; CDR3 protein: CASSSNRVYEQYF; J gene: TRBJ2-7; clone size: -; V gene: TRBV27; D gene: -
CDR3 DNA: TGTGCCAGCAGGGACAGGAGTACCGGGGAGCTGTTTTTT; CDR3 protein: CASRDRSTGELFF; J gene: TRBJ2-2; clone size: once; V gene: TRBV6-5; D gene: TRBD1
CDR3 DNA: TGTGCCAGCAGCCAAGGGGGAGGGGAAGCTTTCTTT; CDR3 protein: CASSQGGGEAFF; J gene: TRBJ1-1; clone size: -; V gene: TRBV3-1/TRBV3-2; D gene: -
CDR3 DNA: TGTGCCAGCAGATCCCGCACAGGGGATCCCGTTGCGTTAAACACTGAAGCTTTCTTT; CDR3 protein: CASRSRTGDPVALNTEAFF; J gene: TRBJ1-1; clone size: -; V gene: TRBV2; D gene: TRBD1
CDR3 DNA: TGTGCCAGCAGCGAACAGGGGGTTGAGCAGTTCTTC; CDR3 protein: CASSEQGVEQFF; J gene: TRBJ2-1; clone size: -; V gene: TRBV7-3; D gene: TRBD1
CDR3 DNA: TGTGCCAGCTCACCACAGGCAGGGGGCAGTCAGCCCCAGCATTTT; CDR3 protein: CASSPQAGGSQPQHF; J gene: TRBJ1-5; clone size: -; V gene: TRBV18; D gene: TRBD1
CDR3 DNA: TGTGCCACCAGTCGAGACAGGAGCTTCGAGCAGTACTTC; CDR3 protein: CATSRDRSFEQYF; J gene: TRBJ2-7; clone size: -; V gene: TRBV15; D gene: -
CDR3 DNA: TGTGCCAGCAGCGTAGGAGGGGGCCGGGTCACTGAAGCTTTCTTT; CDR3 protein: CASSVGGGRVTEAFF; J gene: TRBJ1-1; clone size: -; V gene: TRBV9; D gene: TRBD1
CDR3 DNA: TGTGCCAGCAGAAAACGGAGATCAACTAGCACAGATACGCAGTATTTT; CDR3 protein: CASRKRRSTSTDTQYF; J gene: TRBJ2-3; clone size: -; V gene: TRBV3-1/TRBV3-2; D gene: -
CDR3 DNA: TGTGCCAGCAGCCTAGGACAGGAGGATCAGCCCCAGCATTTT; CDR3 protein: CASSLGQEDQPQHF; J gene: TRBJ1-5; clone size: -; V gene: TRBV7-9; D gene: TRBD1
CDR3 DNA: TGTGCCAGCAGCTTACGGGACAGGGATGGTGGCTACACCTTC; CDR3 protein: CASSLRDRDGGYTF; J gene: TRBJ1-2; clone size: -; V gene: TRBV7-2; D gene: TRBD1
CDR3 DNA: TGTGCCAGCAGAACGACTAGCGGGGGTCGAGATACGCAGTATTTT; CDR3 protein: CASRTTSGGRDTQYF; J gene: TRBJ2-3; clone size: once; V gene: TRBV6-1; D gene: TRBD2
CDR3 DNA: TGTGCCAGCAGCATAAGGGGACAAGGGGTATCCGAGCAGTACTTC; CDR3 protein: CASSIRGQGVSEQYF; J gene: TRBJ2-7; clone size: -; V gene: TRBV28; D gene: -
CDR3 DNA: TGTGCCAGCAGCCAAGGTCGGGGGGCAGGGGCTGGAAACACCATATATTTT; CDR3 protein: CASSQGRGAGAGNTIYF; J gene: TRBJ1-3; clone size: -; V gene: TRBV3-1/TRBV3-2; D gene: -
CDR3 DNA: TGTGCCAGCAGTTACTCGTCCTACTACGAGCAGTACTTC; CDR3 protein: CASSYSSYYEQYF; J gene: TRBJ2-7; clone size: medium-sized; V gene: TRBV6-2/TRBV6-3; D gene: -
CDR3 DNA: TGTGCCAGTAGTATTAGGGGCGGGGGACGGACCGGGGAGCTGTTTTTT; CDR3 protein: CASSIRGGGRTGELFF; J gene: TRBJ2-2; clone size: -; V gene: TRBV19; D gene: TRBD2
CDR3 DNA: TGTGCCAGCAGCGTACACGGGACAGGGACGACCGGGGAGCTGTTTTTT; CDR3 protein: CASSVHGTGTTGELFF; J gene: TRBJ2-2; clone size: -; V gene: TRBV9; D gene: TRBD1
CDR3 DNA: TGTGCCAGCAGTTCACGGACTAGTCTCTACGAGCAGTACTTC; CDR3 protein: CASSSRTSLYEQYF; J gene: TRBJ2-7; clone size: -; V gene: TRBV6-5; D gene: TRBD2
CDR3 DNA: TGTGCCAGCAGTGAAGCAGGGGTCTACAATGAGCAGTTCTTC; CDR3 protein: CASSEAGVYNEQFF; J gene: TRBJ2-1; clone size: -; V gene: TRBV2; D gene: -
CDR3 DNA: TGTGCCAGCAGTCAGACTAGCGCTAGCACAGATACGCAGTATTTT; CDR3 protein: CASSQTSASTDTQYF; J gene: TRBJ2-3; clone size: -; V gene: TRBV6-5; D gene: TRBD2
CDR3 DNA: TGCGCCAGCAGTCGCAGCGCGGACAGGTATAATTCACCCCTCCACTTT; CDR3 protein: CASSRSADRYNSPLHF; J gene: TRBJ1-6; clone size: -; V gene: TRBV5-1; D gene: TRBD1
CDR3 DNA: TGCGCCAGCAGCGATGGACTAGCGGGGGCCTCCTCCCAGTACTTC; CDR3 protein: CASSDGLAGASSQYF; J gene: TRBJ2-5; clone size: -; V gene: TRBV5-1; D gene: TRBD2
CDR3 DNA: TGTGCCAGCAGTTCCAATTCAGGGGGATCGGATCAGCCCCAGCATTTT; CDR3 protein: CASSSNSGGSDQPQHF; J gene: TRBJ1-5; clone size: few; V gene: TRBV28; D gene: TRBD1
CDR3 DNA: TGCGCCAGCAGCAAGAGGGACAGGGAAACCTATGGCTACACCTTC; CDR3 protein: CASSKRDRETYGYTF; J gene: TRBJ1-2; clone size: -; V gene: TRBV4-3; D gene: TRBD1
CDR3 DNA: TGTGCCAGTAGTATACAGAATAACTATGGCTACACCTTC; CDR3 protein: CASSIQNNYGYTF; J gene: TRBJ1-2; clone size: -; V gene: TRBV19; D gene: -
CDR3 DNA: TGTGCCACCATAAAGGGACTAGCGGGGGAAGAGACCCAGTACTTC; CDR3 protein: CATIKGLAGEETQYF; J gene: TRBJ2-5; clone size: -; V gene: TRBV24-1; D gene: TRBD2
CDR3 DNA: TGTGCCAGCAGCTTGGGGATAACGGGACTAGACGGGGAGCTGTTTTTT; CDR3 protein: CASSLGITGLDGELFF; J gene: TRBJ2-2; clone size: -; V gene: TRBV5-6; D gene: TRBD2
CDR3 DNA: TGTGCCAGTAGTCCTCGACAGGGGGGCATCACTACGCAGTATTTT; CDR3 protein: CASSPRQGGITTQYF; J gene: TRBJ2-3; clone size: -; V gene: TRBV19; D gene: TRBD1
CDR3 DNA: TGTGCCAGCAGCGTAGTCATCGCAGGGTCAATCTACGAGCAGTACTTC; CDR3 protein: CASSVVIAGSIYEQYF; J gene: TRBJ2-7; clone size: -; V gene: TRBV9; D gene: -
CDR3 DNA: TGTGCCAGCAGCCAAGTCACTAGCGGGGGGAACAGGCTCGATACGCAGTATTTT; CDR3 protein: CASSQVTSGGNRLDTQYF; J gene: TRBJ2-3; clone size: once; V gene: TRBV3-1/TRBV3-2; D gene: TRBD2
CDR3 DNA: TGCGCCAGCAGCCAAGAACGAGCGGGAGACGAGCAGTACTTC; CDR3 protein: CASSQERAGDEQYF; J gene: TRBJ2-7; clone size: -; V gene: TRBV4-3; D gene: TRBD2
CDR3 DNA: TGTGCCAGCGGCCCCCGGGACAGCTATGGCTACACCTTC; CDR3 protein: CASGPRDSYGYTF; J gene: TRBJ1-2; clone size: -; V gene: TRBV5-6; D gene: TRBD1
CDR3 DNA: TGTGCCAGCAGTTACGCGCGCACAGGGGGCTACACTGAAGCTTTCTTT; CDR3 protein: CASSYARTGGYTEAFF; J gene: TRBJ1-1; clone size: -; V gene: TRBV6-5; D gene: TRBD1